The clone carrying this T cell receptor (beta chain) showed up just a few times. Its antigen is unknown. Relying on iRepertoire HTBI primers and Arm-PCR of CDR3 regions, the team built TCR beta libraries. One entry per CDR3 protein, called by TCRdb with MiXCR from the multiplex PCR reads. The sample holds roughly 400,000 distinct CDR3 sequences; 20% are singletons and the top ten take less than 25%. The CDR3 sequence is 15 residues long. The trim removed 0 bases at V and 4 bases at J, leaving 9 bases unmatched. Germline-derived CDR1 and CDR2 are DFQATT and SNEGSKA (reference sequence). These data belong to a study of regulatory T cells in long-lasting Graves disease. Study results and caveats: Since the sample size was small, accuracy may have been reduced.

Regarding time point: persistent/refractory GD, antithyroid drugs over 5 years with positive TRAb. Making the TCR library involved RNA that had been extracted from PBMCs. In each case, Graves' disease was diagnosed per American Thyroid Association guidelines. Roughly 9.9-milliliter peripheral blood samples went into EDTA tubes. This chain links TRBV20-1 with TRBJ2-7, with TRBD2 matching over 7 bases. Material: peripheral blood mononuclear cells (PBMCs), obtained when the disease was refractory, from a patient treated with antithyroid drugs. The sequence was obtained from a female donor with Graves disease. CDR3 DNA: TGCAGTGCTAGAGAAGCCGCGGGAGAATTGTACGAGCAGTACTTC. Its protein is CSAREAAGELYEQYF.